This TCR beta chain was retrieved from a study of cytomegalovirus exposure and HLA in healthy donors. Study at large: Of all 398 donors who were genotyped, 70% to 85% belonged to the Caucasian-associated ancestry cluster. Broader study findings: Sequences of the TCR beta chain were said to predict the HLA-A and HLA-B alleles of most subjects accurately.

Concerning this clone: Its specificity is not known.

The PCR used 60 Vbeta and 13 Jbeta primers. Assay used: immunoSEQ multiplex PCR; TCRdb lists only in-frame clones, some missing. This table holds 100,000 to 150,000 clones, over 80% found once. In nominal health when sampled, donors likely had unrecorded immune exposures nonetheless. V was shortened by 7 bases and J by 6 bases, with 18 bases between the two germline ends. The CDR3 totals 15 residues. Germline-derived CDR1 and CDR2 are MNHEY and SMNVEV (reference sequence). The gene calls are TRBV27 and TRBJ2-2, with a weak D call TRBD2 (5 bases). Sample: PBMCs. This clonotype was obtained from a man in his forties or fifties in good health and CMV-seronegative. CDR3 sequence (DNA): TGTGCCAGCATGTTCGGACGGGGTAGGGCCGGGGAGCTGTTTTTT. It specifies CASMFGRGRAGELFF.